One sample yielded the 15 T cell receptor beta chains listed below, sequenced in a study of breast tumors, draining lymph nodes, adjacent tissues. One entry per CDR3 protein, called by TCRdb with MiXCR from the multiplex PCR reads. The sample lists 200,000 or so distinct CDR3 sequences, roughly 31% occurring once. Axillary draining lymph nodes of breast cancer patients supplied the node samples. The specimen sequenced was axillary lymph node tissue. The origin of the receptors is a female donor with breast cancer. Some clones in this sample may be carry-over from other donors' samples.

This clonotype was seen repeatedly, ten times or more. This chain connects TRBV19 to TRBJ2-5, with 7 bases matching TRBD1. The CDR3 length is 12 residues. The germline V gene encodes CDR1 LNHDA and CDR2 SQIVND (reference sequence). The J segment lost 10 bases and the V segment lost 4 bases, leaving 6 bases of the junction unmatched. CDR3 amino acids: CASSRQQGIQYF. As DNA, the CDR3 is TGTGCCAGTAGTAGACAACAGGGGATCCAGTACTTC. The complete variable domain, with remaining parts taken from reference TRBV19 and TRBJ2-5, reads DGGITQSPKYLFRKEGQNVTLSCEQNLNHDAMYWYRQDPGQGLRLIYYSQIVNDFQKGDIAEGYSVSREKKESFPLTVTSAQKNPTAFYLCASSRQQGIQYFGPGTRLLVL.

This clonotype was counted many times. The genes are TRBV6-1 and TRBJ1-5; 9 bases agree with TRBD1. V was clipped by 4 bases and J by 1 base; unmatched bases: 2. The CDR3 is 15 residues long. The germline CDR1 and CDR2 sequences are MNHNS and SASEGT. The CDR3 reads CASSGGTGSNQPQHF. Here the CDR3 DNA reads TGTGCCAGCAGTGGGGGGACAGGGAGCAATCAGCCCCAGCATTTT.

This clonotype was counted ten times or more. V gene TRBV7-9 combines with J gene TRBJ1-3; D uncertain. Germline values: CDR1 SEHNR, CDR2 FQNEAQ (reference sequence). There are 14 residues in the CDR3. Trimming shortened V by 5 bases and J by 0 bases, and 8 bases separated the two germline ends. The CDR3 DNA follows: TGTGCCAGCAGCCCCGGGAACTCTGGAAACACCATATATTTT. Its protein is CASSPGNSGNTIYF.

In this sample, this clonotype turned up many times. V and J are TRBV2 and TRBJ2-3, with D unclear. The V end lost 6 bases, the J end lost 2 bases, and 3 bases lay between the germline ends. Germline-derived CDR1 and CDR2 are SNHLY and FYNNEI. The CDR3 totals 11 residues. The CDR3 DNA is TGTGCCAGCAGGGTCACAGATACGCAGTATTTT. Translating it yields CASRVTDTQYF. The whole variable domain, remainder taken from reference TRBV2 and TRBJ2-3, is EPEVTQTPSHQVTQMGQEVILRCVPISNHLYFYWYRQILGQKVEFLVSFYNNEISEKSEIFDDQFSVERPDGSNFTLKIRSTKLEDSAMYFCASRVTDTQYFGPGTRLTVL.

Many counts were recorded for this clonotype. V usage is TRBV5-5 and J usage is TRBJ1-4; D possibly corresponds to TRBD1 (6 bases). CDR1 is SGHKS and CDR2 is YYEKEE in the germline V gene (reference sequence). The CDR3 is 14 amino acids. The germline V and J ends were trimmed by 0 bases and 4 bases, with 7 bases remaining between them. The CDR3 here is CASSLAGVNEKLFF. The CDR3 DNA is TGTGCCAGCAGCTTGGCAGGGGTTAATGAAAAACTGTTTTTT.

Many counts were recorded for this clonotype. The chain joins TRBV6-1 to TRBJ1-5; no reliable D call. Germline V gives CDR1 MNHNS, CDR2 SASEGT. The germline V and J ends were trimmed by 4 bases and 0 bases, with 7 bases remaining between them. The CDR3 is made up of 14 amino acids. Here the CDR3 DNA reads TGTGCCAGCAGTGTTAGGTTTAGCAATCAGCCCCAGCATTTT. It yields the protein CASSVRFSNQPQHF.

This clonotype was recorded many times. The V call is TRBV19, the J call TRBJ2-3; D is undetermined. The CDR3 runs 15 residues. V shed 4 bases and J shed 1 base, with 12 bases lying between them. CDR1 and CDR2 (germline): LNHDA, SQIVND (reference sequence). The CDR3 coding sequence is TGTGCCAGTAGTAGCCTCAAACGGGGCACAGATACGCAGTATTTT. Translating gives CASSSLKRGTDTQYF.

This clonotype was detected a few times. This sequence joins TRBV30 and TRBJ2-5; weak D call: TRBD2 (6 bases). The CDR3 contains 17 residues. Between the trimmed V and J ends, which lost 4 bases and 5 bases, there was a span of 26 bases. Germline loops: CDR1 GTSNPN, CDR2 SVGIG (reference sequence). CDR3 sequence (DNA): TGTGCCTGGATCCCCAGAGGACGACACACCGGGGGTGAGACCCAGTACTTC. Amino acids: CAWIPRGRHTGGETQYF.

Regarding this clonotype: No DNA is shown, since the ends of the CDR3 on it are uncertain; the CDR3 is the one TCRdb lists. CDR3 in amino acids: CSVGLASNEQFFGPGTGEKLFF. The chain recombines TRBV29-1 with TRBJ1-4; the tabulated D call, TRBD1, remains unverified against the DNA. Germline CDR1 reads SQVTM; CDR2 reads ANQGSEA. The CDR3 spans 22 residues, counting both ends.

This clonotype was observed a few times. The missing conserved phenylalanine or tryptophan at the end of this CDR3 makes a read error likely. The CDR3 loop reads CSAPRRDRDNQPQHG. The CDR3 DNA follows: TGCAGTGCTCCCCGGCGGGACAGGGATAATCAGCCCCAGCATGGT. V and J are TRBV20-1 and TRBJ1-5; 9 positions match TRBD1. The CDR3 spans 15 residues. Germline assignment: CDR1 DFQATT and CDR2 SNEGSKA (reference sequence). V shed 5 bases, J shed 4 bases, and the junction held 9 bases outside the gene matches.

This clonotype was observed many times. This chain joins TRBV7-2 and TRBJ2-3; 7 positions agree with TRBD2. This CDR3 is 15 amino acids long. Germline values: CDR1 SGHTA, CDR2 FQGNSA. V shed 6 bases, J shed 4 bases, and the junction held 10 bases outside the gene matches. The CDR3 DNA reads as TGTGCCAGCAGTCCGCAGCTAGCGGCGGCAGATACGCAGTATTTT. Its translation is CASSPQLAAADTQYF.

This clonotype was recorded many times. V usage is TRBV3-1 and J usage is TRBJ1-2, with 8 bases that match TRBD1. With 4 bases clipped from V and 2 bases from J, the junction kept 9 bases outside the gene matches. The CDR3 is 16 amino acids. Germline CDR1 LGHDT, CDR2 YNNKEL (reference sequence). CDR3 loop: CASSPPYRGTNYGYTF. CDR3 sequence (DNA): TGTGCCAGCAGCCCGCCTTACAGGGGGACCAACTATGGCTACACCTTC.

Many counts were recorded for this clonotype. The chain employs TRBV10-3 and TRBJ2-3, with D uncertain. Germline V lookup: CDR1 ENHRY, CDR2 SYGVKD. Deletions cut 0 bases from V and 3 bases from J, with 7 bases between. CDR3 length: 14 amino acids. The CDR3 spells CAISESLGTDTQYF. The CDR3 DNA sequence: TGTGCCATCAGTGAGTCGTTGGGAACAGATACGCAGTATTTT.

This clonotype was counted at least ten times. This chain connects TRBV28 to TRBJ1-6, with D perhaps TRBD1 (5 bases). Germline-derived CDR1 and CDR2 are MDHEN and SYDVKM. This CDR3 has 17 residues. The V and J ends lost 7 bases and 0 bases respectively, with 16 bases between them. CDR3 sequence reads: CASITGGASSYNSPLHF. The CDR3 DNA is TGTGCCAGCATAACTGGGGGTGCGAGCTCCTATAATTCACCCCTCCACTTT.

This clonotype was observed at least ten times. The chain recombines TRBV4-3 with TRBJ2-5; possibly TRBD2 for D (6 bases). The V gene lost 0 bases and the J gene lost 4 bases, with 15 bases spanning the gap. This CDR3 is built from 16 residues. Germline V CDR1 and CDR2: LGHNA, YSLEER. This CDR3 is CASSQDRMASAETQYF. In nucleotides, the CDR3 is TGCGCCAGCAGCCAAGATCGGATGGCTAGCGCAGAGACCCAGTACTTC.